The 25 T cell receptor beta chains below were found in one sample sequenced in a study of blood T cell repertoires in COVID-19. Produced via immunoSEQ multiplex PCR; TCRdb's table is partial and in-frame only. The repertoire holds some 200,000 clones, about 87% seen once, with 2.5% to 3% in the top ten. Material: PBMCs or T cells enriched from blood (not recorded which). The receptors derive from a woman aged 25 to 45 who had recovered from COVID-19.

The table lists this clone with a few counts. The chain couples TRBV7-3 to TRBJ2-7; D is unresolved. Trimming pared 0 bases from V and 0 bases from J, leaving 3 bases between. This CDR3 is built from 13 residues. Germline V gene data show CDR1 as SGHTA and CDR2 as FQGTGA. CDR3 bases: TGTGCCAGCAGCTTAACCTCCTCCTACGAGCAGTACTTC. Residues: CASSLTSSYEQYF.

The chain is built from TRBV7-3 and TRBJ2-3, with D possibly being TRBD2 (6 bases). There are 14 residues in the CDR3. V was cut by 5 bases and J by 0 bases, with 9 bases left in between. The germline V gene encodes CDR1 SGHTA and CDR2 FQGTGA. CDR3 residues: CASSLASSTDTQYF. CDR3 nucleotide sequence: TGTGCCAGCAGCCTAGCGTCTAGCACAGATACGCAGTATTTT.

V gene TRBV24-1 combines with J gene TRBJ2-7, with 7 bases matching TRBD1. This CDR3 is 16 amino acids long. The trim removed 4 bases at V and 0 bases at J, leaving 8 bases unmatched. Germline values: CDR1 KGHDR, CDR2 SFDVKD. CDR3 sequence: CATSELGQKSSYEQYF. The CDR3 DNA is TGTGCCACCAGTGAACTGGGACAGAAAAGCTCCTACGAGCAGTACTTC.

The chain employs TRBV20-1 and TRBJ2-5; TRBD1 aligns across 7 bases. The CDR3 extends over 13 amino acids. Germline values: CDR1 DFQATT, CDR2 SNEGSKA (reference sequence). The ends lost 3 bases at V and 3 bases at J; junction bases unmatched: 4. The DNA of the CDR3 is TGCAGTGCTAGTATTACAGGGGAAGAGACCCAGTACTTC. Translated, it gives CSASITGEETQYF.

The CDR3 nucleotides read TGCGCCAGCAGCCAATTACAGGGGGCAATCTACGAGCAGTACTTC. Translated: CASSQLQGAIYEQYF. This rearrangement joins TRBV4-3 to TRBJ2-7; TRBD1 matches 9 bases. With V trimmed by 2 bases and J by 3 bases, 5 bases remained unmatched. This CDR3 has 15 amino acids. From germline, CDR1 is LGHNA and CDR2 YSLEER.

The chain uses TRBV18 and TRBJ2-1; 7 positions agree with TRBD2. After removal of 6 bases from V and 7 bases from J, the junction contained 9 bases not matched to a gene. Germline assignment: CDR1 KGHSH and CDR2 LQKENI. The CDR3 has 14 residues. CDR3 sequence: CASSVVGGSNEQFF. In DNA form, the CDR3 reads TGTGCCAGCTCGGTGGTCGGGGGGTCAAATGAGCAGTTCTTC.

The chain is built from TRBV4-3 and TRBJ1-1; 7 bases agree with TRBD1. CDR3 size: 14 residues. Germline CDR1 and CDR2: LGHNA and YSLEER. Losses at the gene ends were 0 bases for V and 4 bases for J; bases not matched to a gene: 2. CDR3 residues: CASSQDRTGTEAFF. The CDR3 nucleotides read TGCGCCAGCAGCCAAGATAGGACAGGCACTGAAGCTTTCTTT.

This sequence joins TRBV7-9 and TRBJ1-2; TRBD1 is a possible D gene (6 bases). Germline assignment: CDR1 SEHNR and CDR2 FQNEAQ (reference sequence). CDR3 length: 13 amino acids. This chain's CDR3 is CASCGTGNYGYTF. The DNA of the CDR3 is TGTGCGAGTTGTGGTACAGGGAACTATGGCTACACCTTC.

The V gene is TRBV9, the J gene TRBJ2-3; a weak D match, TRBD2 (6 bases). V dropped 4 bases and J dropped 2 bases, with 20 bases sitting between them. Germline lookup yields CDR1 SGDLS and CDR2 YYNGEE. The CDR3 consists of 17 residues. The CDR3 region has the DNA TGTGCCAGCAGCCCCTGGGGCTCTAGCGCGACCACAGATACGCAGTATTTT. It encodes CASSPWGSSATTDTQYF.

The gene calls are TRBV5-1 and TRBJ2-5; D is perhaps TRBD1 (6 bases). Trimming took 4 bases from V and 5 from J, leaving 12 bases between them. Germline-derived CDR1 and CDR2 are SGHRS and YFSETQ. CDR3 size: 13 residues. The CDR3 loop reads CASSGRTEETQYF. DNA of the CDR3: TGCGCCAGCAGCGGACGGACAGAGGAGACCCAGTACTTC.

This chain connects TRBV5-1 to TRBJ1-1; TRBD1 aligns across 7 bases. After removal of 2 bases from V and 4 bases from J, the junction contained 2 bases not matched to a gene. The CDR3 is 13 residues long. Per the germline V gene, CDR1 is SGHRS and CDR2 is YFSETQ. The CDR3 DNA is TGCGCCAGCAGCTTTACAGGGGTCACTGAAGCTTTCTTT. This encodes CASSFTGVTEAFF.

V gene TRBV4-3 combines with J gene TRBJ2-2, with 9 positions matching TRBD1. Germline trimming cut 3 bases from V and 7 bases from J; bases unmatched to any gene: 9. Germline CDR1 LGHNA, CDR2 YSLEER. CDR3 length equals 16 residues. As DNA, the CDR3 is TGCGCCAGCAGCCATTTGGGGACAGGGTATCACGGGGAGCTGTTTTTT. Protein: CASSHLGTGYHGELFF.

V usage is TRBV3-1 (or the pseudogene TRBV3-2) and J usage is TRBJ2-5; 10 nucleotides agree with TRBD2. This CDR3 spans 16 amino acids. V gave up 0 bases and J gave up 6 bases; unmatched junction bases: 7. Germline V gives CDR1 LGHDT, CDR2 YNNKEL (reference sequence). The CDR3 nucleotides are TGTGCCAGCAGCCAAGAACTAGCGGGGTTTGGAAAGACCCAGTACTTC. It encodes CASSQELAGFGKTQYF.

The chain couples TRBV19 to TRBJ2-2; 10 bases map to TRBD1. V dropped 11 bases and J dropped 3; count of bases not matched to a gene: 6. This CDR3 is built from 14 residues. CDR1 and CDR2 from the germline V gene are LNHDA and SQIVND (reference sequence). CDR3 coding DNA: TGTGCCGGCCGGGACAGGGGAGACACCGGGGAGCTGTTTTTT. This encodes CAGRDRGDTGELFF.

V and J are TRBV21-1 and TRBJ2-2; the D segment call TRBD2 is taken from the table without a DNA check. TRBV21-1 is a pseudogene segment. The CDR3 extends over 17 amino acids. CDR3 in amino acids: CASSKRRAVTNTGELFF. The DNA of the CDR3 is TGTGCCAGCAGCAAAAGGAGAGCGGTCACGAACACCGGGGAGCTGTTTTTT.

The chain employs TRBV6-5 and TRBJ1-1, with TRBD1 matching over 8 bases. The CDR3 has 16 residues. V gave up 0 bases and J gave up 3 bases; unmatched junction bases: 6. Per the germline V gene, CDR1 is MNHEY and CDR2 is SVGAGI. Here the CDR3 DNA reads TGTGCCAGCAGTTACTCCCCCCAGGGGGCATACACTGAAGCTTTCTTT. It translates to CASSYSPQGAYTEAFF.

The gene calls are TRBV6-4 and TRBJ2-5, with D perhaps matching TRBD2 (6 bases). Trimming took off 3 bases at V and 4 bases at J, with 12 bases between the two ends. The length of the CDR3 is 14 residues. In germline, CDR1 is MRHNA, CDR2 SNTAGT. DNA of the CDR3: TGTGCCAGCAGTGAGGGCGGGGCGGCAGAGACCCAGTACTTC. This codes for CASSEGGAAETQYF.

The chain couples TRBV27 to TRBJ2-3, with 16 bases matching TRBD2. This CDR3 has 18 amino acids. With V trimmed by 1 base and J by 3 bases, 4 bases remained unmatched. CDR1 and CDR2 from the germline V gene are MNHEY and SMNVEV (reference sequence). The chain's CDR3 is CASSLLGLAGGVTDTQYF. CDR3 sequence (DNA): TGTGCCAGCAGTTTATTGGGACTAGCGGGGGGGGTTACAGATACGCAGTATTTT.

V and J are TRBV7-2 and TRBJ2-5, with 10 bases matching TRBD2. The CDR3 contains 16 residues. Germline lookup yields CDR1 SGHTA and CDR2 FQGNSA. The V segment lost 2 bases and the J segment 4 bases; nucleotides outside the gene matches: 7. CDR3 region: CASSLSSGGIGETQYF. DNA for the CDR3: TGTGCCAGCAGCTTATCTAGCGGGGGTATTGGAGAGACCCAGTACTTC.

The chain links TRBV21-1 to TRBJ1-4; the table assigns TRBD1, which was not confirmed against the DNA. TRBV21-1 is a known pseudogene. This CDR3 has 17 amino acids. The CDR3 nucleotides are TGTGCCAGCAGCAAACGGAAAGGGGGCTGCCTTAATGAAAAACTGTTTTTT. Protein sequence: CASSKRKGGCLNEKLFF.

This chain joins TRBV5-1 and TRBJ2-2, with TRBD1 as a possible D gene (7 bases). This CDR3 region has 15 residues. Trimming took 2 bases from V and 5 from J, leaving 13 bases between them. Per the germline V gene, CDR1 is SGHRS and CDR2 is YFSETQ. The CDR3 sequence is CASSLRQGGTGELFF. The DNA of the CDR3 is TGCGCCAGCAGCTTAAGACAGGGAGGTACCGGGGAGCTGTTTTTT. The full variable domain, in which reference TRBV5-1 and TRBJ2-2 provide the parts outside the CDR3, is KAGVTQTPRYLIKTRGQQVTLSCSPISGHRSVSWYQQTPGQGLQFLFEYFSETQRNKGNFPGRFSGRQFSNSRSEMNVSTLELGDSALYLCASSLRQGGTGELFFGEGSRLTVL.

Worth noting for this clone: Germline is not matched at one junction end, which may reflect a read error. The chain recombines TRBV7-7 with TRBJ2-2; no clear D gene. The germline V gene encodes CDR1 SSHAT and CDR2 FNYEAQ (reference sequence). The CDR3 loop spans 15 amino acids. In nucleotides, the CDR3 is TGTGCTAGCAGCTCAGCCGGGTCCCACACCGGGGAGCTGTTTTTT. Its translation: CASSSAGSHTGELFF.

V gene TRBV7-9 combines with J gene TRBJ1-1; no clear D. V shed 5 bases and J shed 1 base, with 17 bases lying between them. Germline CDR1 reads SEHNR; CDR2 reads FQNEAQ (reference sequence). The CDR3 length is 16 residues. In DNA form, the CDR3 reads TGTGCCAGCAGCGCAGTCCGGGGAGATCCGAACACTGAAGCTTTCTTT. This codes for CASSAVRGDPNTEAFF.

The rearrangement links TRBV7-3 to TRBJ2-1; TRBD2 aligns across 10 bases. This CDR3 has 15 residues. Germline CDR1 reads SGHTA; CDR2 reads FQGTGA. Germline trimming cut 5 bases from V and 3 bases from J; bases unmatched to any gene: 4. CDR3: CASSEGLASYNEQFF. The CDR3 nucleotides read TGTGCCAGCAGCGAGGGACTAGCGAGCTACAATGAGCAGTTCTTC.

With respect to this clone: Mismatch with germline at one junction end may stem from a read error. This sequence joins TRBV23-1 and TRBJ1-1, with a tentative D call TRBD1 (5 bases). TRBV23-1 is treated as an ORF (open reading frame) with a function not yet certain. The CDR3 is made up of 15 amino acids. CDR3 amino acids: CARSPGGEGKPEAFF. DNA of the CDR3: TGCGCCCGCAGTCCGGGGGGGGAGGGGAAGCCTGAAGCTTTCTTT.